In this sample, the clone carrying this T cell receptor beta chain turned up once. Its cognate antigen is unknown. Data came from immunoSEQ multiplex PCR; TCRdb stores just in-frame clones and leaves some out. In the table there are about 83,000 clones, roughly 89% of which are singletons. The data belong to a study of OX40 agonist ivuxolimab in advanced cancers. Broader study findings: Relative to CD4+ cells, CD8+ T cells on average had more expanded clones. The study observed clonal expansion of CD4+ and CD8+ blood T cells by week 6 at 0.1 to 3.0 mg/kg.

A history of autoimmune disease or systemic immunosuppression excluded patients. The TCR originated in an adult with an advanced solid tumor such as melanoma, head and neck, liver or kidney cancer. The source material was CD4+ or CD8+ T cells sorted from blood, sampled in a trial of the OX40 agonist ivuxolimab.

The CDR3 loop reads CASSDADYGYTF. Written as DNA, the CDR3 is TGTGCCAGCAGTGACGCGGATTATGGCTACACCTTC. V is TRBV2 and J is TRBJ1-2; no clear D. Per the germline V gene, CDR1 is SNHLY and CDR2 is FYNNEI. The CDR3 has 12 residues. Trimming left V 3 bases short and J 5 bases short, with 7 bases between. The full variable domain, in which reference TRBV2 and TRBJ1-2 provide the parts outside the CDR3, is EPEVTQTPSHQVTQMGQEVILRCVPISNHLYFYWYRQILGQKVEFLVSFYNNEISEKSEIFDDQFSVERPDGSNFTLKIRSTKLEDSAMYFCASSDADYGYTFGSGTRLTVV.